Only a few counts were recorded for the clone carrying this TCR beta chain. Its specificity is not known. V lost 4 bases and J lost 0; bases outside the gene matches: 8. CDR1 and CDR2 (germline): SQVTM, ANQGSEA. There are 15 residues in the CDR3. This record comes from a study of T-cell memory formation after mild COVID-19. Study-level findings and limits: Clones shrinking between day 15 and 85 showed a balanced CD4/CD8 split, and those that grew later tilted toward CD4+.

UMIs and sample barcodes were carried by the TCR alpha and TCR beta cDNA libraries that 5'RACE produced using constant-segment primers. TCRdb reprocessed the 5' RACE reads with MiXCR, giving one entry per CDR3 protein. The table has roughly 450,000 distinct CDR3 sequences, roughly 20% seen once; the top ten hold roughly an eighth. The clonotype originates from an adult woman who had mild COVID-19 (a few samples of this study predate the infection). Cell type and time point are not known. Sequencing input: PBMCs or a T cell subset sorted from them (not recorded which). This sequence joins TRBV29-1 and TRBJ2-7, with TRBD2 matching over 8 bases. As DNA, the CDR3 is TGCAGCGTTGCGGATCCCGGGACTAGCTCCTACGAGCAGTACTTC. This sequence encodes CSVADPGTSSYEQYF.